The present T cell receptor beta chain was sequenced within a study of CD8+ T cells in alopecia areata (dated by TCRdb to 2016 to 2019). Describing the broader study: Treated patients were enrolled in an open-label pilot trial of oral tofacitinib, 5 to 10 mg twice daily, for moderate-to-severe alopecia areata. Patients received tofacitinib for 6 to 18 months and were then followed off drug for 6 months to check for delayed response and recurrence. In treated patients, disease severity was measured using the SALT score, which gives the percentage of scalp surface area affected. The study used high-throughput TCRbeta sequencing to examine T cell clonal expansion in alopecia areata, in both the C3H/HeJ mouse model and human patients. Human TCRbeta sequencing covered scalp tissue and sorted CD4+ and CD8+ peripheral blood T cells from patchy and totalis/universalis alopecia areata patients and healthy controls. Biopsies were taken from tofacitinib-treated patients at baseline and at 4 and 24 weeks of treatment, and a later scalp biopsy was taken in several of the tofacitinib-treated patients. Clonality in the scalp was compared among normal scalp (n=4), patchy alopecia areata scalp (n=8), and alopecia totalis/universalis scalp (n=8). RNA came from the PAXgene miRNA kit for fixed scalp, the miRNeasy kit for PBMCs, and the RNeasy kit for mouse skin. immunoSEQ multiplex PCR using 35 Vbeta forward primers and 13 Jbeta reverse primers was used to amplify TCRbeta CDR3 regions. Study-wide conclusions, independent of this receptor: Compared with normal scalp, lesional scalp, particularly in alopecia totalis/universalis, had higher clonality and more expanded CD8+ clones, which suggests antigenic drive. Unlike mouse skin, where gammadelta T cells dominate, normal human skin contains resident alphabeta T cells that get sequenced too, which complicates analysis of the scalp TCR repertoire. Because the treated cohort was small and had only one nonresponder, larger studies are needed to examine links between baseline CD8+ expansion and response. Scalp clonality and the number of expanded CD8+ clones among the top 100 scalp clones were significantly decreased by tofacitinib. During tofacitinib treatment, many expanded lesional clones stuck around in both scalp and blood, and this persistence may partly explain why relapse happens after treatment is stopped. Shared TCR sequences between patients were less evident than in mice, which may be partly attributable to HLA diversity in the patient population.

Libraries were prepared through the immunoSEQ multiplex PCR assay. RNA was extracted from all samples and reverse transcribed into cDNA, which served as template for TCR sequencing. First-strand cDNA was synthesized using SuperScript III with a 2:1 mix of oligo-dT and random hexamers. A synthetic immune receptor repertoire was used to assess amplification bias, and residual bias was removed computationally. Per the authors' processing: Raw reads were preprocessed to remove errors, and CDR3 was defined according to IMGT conventions as the region from the conserved cysteine to phenylalanine. Clonality was computed as 1 minus the Shannon entropy, with the entropy normalized by log2 of the number of productive unique TCRs. Scalp TCRbeta sequences were cross-referenced with sorted blood CD4 and CD8 repertoires so that the CD4 or CD8 identity of scalp clones could be inferred. Held by TCRdb, this immuneACCESS table contains in-frame sequences only and omits some clones. Under half of the omission traces to an unresolved V gene where checked; the cause of the rest is unknown. V, J and clone size are taken as reported in that table, and D and trimming were inferred from the DNA itself. The sample records about 190,000 clones, more than 50% of which are singletons. About 0.94% of the sample is held by the ten biggest clonotypes.

The sample's time point, from its label and the paper: roughly 26 weeks on oral tofacitinib. The treatment or condition label of this sample denotes: oral pan-JAK inhibitor, 5-10 mg twice daily. Lesional scalp punch biopsies and peripheral blood were collected from alopecia areata patients. After PBMCs were isolated by density centrifugation and stained for CD3, CD4 and CD8, a FACSAria was used to sort CD4+ and CD8+ T cells. Concerning this clone itself: Its antigen is currently not known. Qualities for individual bases were not recorded, and no much larger clone is one base off.

The origin of this receptor is a human donor with alopecia areata. This material consisted of CD4+ T cells sorted from blood, taken at week 24, from a patient treated with tofacitinib.

The encoded CDR3 is CATSRGRTVGYEQYF. The DNA sequence follows: TGTGCCACCAGCAGGGGCCGGACGGTGGGCTACGAGCAGTACTTC. This sequence uses TRBV15 and TRBJ2-7; too little of a D gene remains to name it. Trimming removed 3 bases from V and 3 bases from J, leaving 15 bases between the germline ends. The CDR3 spans 15 residues, from the cysteine through the phenylalanine. Just the 45-base CDR3 DNA is kept, in frame starting at base 1. Looking up the germline V gene (reference sequence) yields CDR1 LNHNV and CDR2 YYDKDF.